This TCR beta chain is from a study of blood T cell repertoires in COVID-19. Looking at the study overall: There were acute and convalescent COVID-19 samples, and they came from the United States, Italy and Spain. The analysed material was cDNA or gDNA that came from T cells, B-cell-depleted T cells, or PBMCs.

Profiling relied on immunoSEQ multiplex PCR, and the TCRdb table lists in-frame clones only, not all of them. The repertoire has around 270,000 clones, approximately 92% of them found once; the top ten carry roughly 2.7%. Germline V gene data show CDR1 as SEHNR and CDR2 as FQNEAQ (reference sequence). Trimming removed 2 bases from V and 4 bases from J; junction bases left unmatched: 1. The CDR3 has 13 amino acids. Seattle-derived patients entered the study during active infection and were followed longitudinally. The sequence came from a person between 18 and 30 years old with COVID-19, enrolled during active disease. This chain connects TRBV7-9 to TRBJ1-1, with 7 positions matching TRBD1. The sample taken for sequencing was peripheral blood. The CDR3 here is CASSLKGATEAFF. The CDR3 DNA sequence: TGTGCCAGCAGCTTAAAGGGGGCCACTGAAGCTTTCTTT.